The entry below gives a single T cell receptor beta chain sequence along with its context. Its antigen is unknown. The data are from a study of T cell repertoires in cytomegalovirus infection. TCRdb recomputed calls from the reads with MiXCR, one row per CDR3 protein. The profile shows approximately 730,000 distinct CDR3 sequences, roughly 28% of them singletons. Germline CDR1 and CDR2: SEHNR and FQNEAQ (reference sequence). The CDR3 runs 14 residues. The germline V and J ends were trimmed by 5 bases and 2 bases, with 12 bases remaining between them. This specimen was cultured CD8+ T cells from PBMCs, taken from culture after CMV antigen stimulation. This receptor was taken from a human donor in good health (CMV status not recorded). Some clones in this sample may be carry-over from other donors' samples. The chain employs TRBV7-9 and TRBJ1-2; D unresolved. The CDR3, as DNA: TGTGCCAGCAGCCCGCAGTCGGTGAACTATGGCTACACCTTC. Amino acids: CASSPQSVNYGYTF. Full variable domain (outside the CDR3, taken from reference TRBV7-9 and TRBJ1-2): DTGVSQNPRHKITKRGQNVTFRCDPISEHNRLYWYRQTLGQGPEFLTYFQNEAQLEKSRLLSDRFSAERPKGSFSTLEIQRTEQGDSAMYLCASSPQSVNYGYTFGSGTRLTVV.